The 16 T cell receptor beta chains listed next were all sequenced from one sample in a study of T cells in Graves' hyperthyroidism and ophthalmopathy (dated by TCRdb to the late 2010s). The library was made by multiplex PCR. Sequencing instrument: Illumina HiSeq 2000. Amplification of TCR beta CDR3 regions was carried out from RNA transcripts. A first-round RT-PCR of the TCR CDR3 used the HTBI primer set with the Qiagen OneStep RT-PCR kit. TCRdb reprocessed the public reads (quality trimming at Q25 with fastp, clone calling with MiXCR) and kept in-frame beta chains. When rows share a CDR3 protein, they turn into one entry using the most common DNA and genes. The sample table lists hundreds of thousands of distinct CDR3 sequences, around 20% of them with a count of one. Together, the top ten hold under 35% of the sample. The sample taken for sequencing was blood. These receptors originate from a man aged 30 to 39 with Graves' ophthalmopathy.

The chain employs TRBV20-1 and TRBJ1-1; D is ambiguous. CDR3 size: 15 residues. V shed 0 bases and J shed 6 bases, with 17 bases lying between them. Germline V lookup: CDR1 DFQATT, CDR2 SNEGSKA (reference sequence). The CDR3 loop reads CSARDRGGPDSEAFF. CDR3 nucleotide sequence: TGCAGTGCTAGAGATCGGGGAGGGCCAGATTCTGAAGCTTTCTTT.

This chain connects TRBV20-1 to TRBJ1-2; maybe TRBD1 (6 bases). The V end lost 0 bases, the J end lost 4 bases, and 15 bases lay between the germline ends. Germline V lookup: CDR1 DFQATT, CDR2 SNEGSKA (reference sequence). The CDR3 loop spans 15 amino acids. CDR3 nucleotides: TGCAGTGCTAGAGATGGACCACAGGGTGGCTATGGCTACACCTTC. Amino acids: CSARDGPQGGYGYTF.

This rearrangement joins TRBV2 to TRBJ2-7, with 9 bases aligning to TRBD2. Germline CDR1 and CDR2: SNHLY and FYNNEI. With V trimmed by 5 bases and J by 2 bases, 4 bases remained unmatched. The CDR3 has 14 amino acids. CDR3 sequence reads: CASSRLAVTYEQYF. The CDR3 DNA is TGTGCCAGCAGTAGACTAGCGGTGACCTACGAGCAGTACTTC.

The CDR3 nucleotides are TGTGCCAGCAGCGCTGGGACTACCCCCGGGGAGACCCAGTACTTC. This translates into CASSAGTTPGETQYF. V usage is TRBV5-6 and J usage is TRBJ2-5, with TRBD2 matching 7 bases. The germline CDR1 and CDR2 sequences are SGHDT and YYEEEE. Losses at the gene ends were 4 bases for V and 5 bases for J; bases not matched to a gene: 11. This CDR3 contains 15 residues. Combining the CDR3 with reference TRBV5-6 and TRBJ2-5 gives the whole variable domain DAGVTQSPTHLIKTRGQQVTLRCSPKSGHDTVSWYQQALGQGPQFIFQYYEEEERQRGNFPDRFSGHQFPNYSSELNVNALLLGDSALYLCASSAGTTPGETQYFGPGTRLLVL.

Comment on this clonotype: Germline and junction disagree at one end, which may indicate a read error. V is TRBV6-9 and J is TRBJ2-5, with D perhaps TRBD1 (6 bases). Germline V gene sequence: CDR1 MNHGY, CDR2 SVAAGI. The CDR3 length is 16 residues. CDR3 region: CASSESGTLTQETQYF. DNA of the CDR3: TGCGCCAGCAGTGAGTCCGGGACACTTACCCAAGAGACCCAGTACTTC.

Of note for this clonotype: A read error is possible here, since a much larger clone lies one base away. Since no conserved phenylalanine or tryptophan closes the CDR3, a read error is the likely cause. The gene calls are TRBV28 and TRBJ1-2, with D possibly being TRBD1 (6 bases). The CDR3 totals 13 residues. Between the trimmed V and J ends, which lost 11 bases and 0 bases, there was a span of 13 bases. Germline CDR1 and CDR2: MDHEN and SYDVKM. CDR3 region: CAGGGQTNYGYTL. CDR3 in DNA: TGTGCCGGGGGGGGACAAACTAACTATGGCTACACCCTC.

The chain employs TRBV27 and TRBJ2-1; 12 bases align to TRBD2. The CDR3 is made up of 19 amino acids. V lost 5 bases, J lost 4 bases, and 15 bases stayed unmatched. The germline V gene encodes CDR1 MNHEY and CDR2 SMNVEV (reference sequence). The CDR3 sequence: CASSPRGLAGGPNYNEQFF. CDR3 DNA sequence: TGTGCCAGCAGTCCTAGGGGGCTAGCGGGAGGGCCTAATTACAATGAGCAGTTCTTC.

In this sample, this clonotype turned up many times. This chain joins TRBV28 and TRBJ2-5; D uncertain. Germline V gene data show CDR1 as MDHEN and CDR2 as SYDVKM. This CDR3 spans 13 amino acids. Deletions cut 6 bases from V and 4 bases from J, with 12 bases between. The CDR3 DNA reads TGTGCCAGCAGGGGTCCTTCTCGAGAGACCCAGTACTTC. Its protein is CASRGPSRETQYF.

Concerning this clonotype: At one end, the junction sequence differs from germline, possibly due to a read error. This chain connects TRBV18 to TRBJ2-3, with 9 bases fitting TRBD1. The CDR3 is 16 amino acids. Germline V CDR1 and CDR2: KGHSH, LQKENI. The CDR3 DNA reads TGTGCCAGCTCGCGGACAGGGGCCACTAGCACAGATACGCGGTATTTT. Translating it yields CASSRTGATSTDTRYF. Variable domain in full (rest from reference TRBV18 and TRBJ2-3): NAGVMQNPRHLVRRRGQEARLRCSPMKGHSHVYWYRQLPEEGLKFMVYLQKENIIDESGMPKERFSAEFPKEGPSILRIQQVVRGDSAAYFCASSRTGATSTDTRYFGPGTRLTVL.

A few counts support this clonotype. This sequence joins TRBV27 and TRBJ1-5; no reliable D call. Trimming took 3 bases from V and 0 from J, leaving 9 bases between them. The CDR3 length is 15 residues. Germline V gene data show CDR1 as MNHEY and CDR2 as SMNVEV (reference sequence). The CDR3 loop is CASSFEGFSNQPQHF. In DNA, the CDR3 is TGTGCCAGCAGTTTTGAGGGTTTTAGCAATCAGCCCCAGCATTTT.

With respect to this clonotype: A much bigger clone sits one base away, suggesting this may be a read error. The chain recombines TRBV6-1 with TRBJ1-2, with TRBD1 matching over 7 bases. Germline V CDR1 and CDR2: MNHNS, SASEGT. The CDR3 runs 12 residues. The CDR3 reads CVSSRQGDGYTF. CDR3 in DNA: TGTGTCAGCAGCAGACAGGGAGATGGCTACACCTTC.

This chain connects TRBV29-1 to TRBJ2-3; 12 bases align to TRBD2. From germline, CDR1 is SQVTM and CDR2 ANQGSEA. The CDR3 contains 15 residues. The V gene end was trimmed by 6 bases and the J gene end by 0 bases; junction bases not matched to a gene: 4. The CDR3 DNA sequence: TGCAGCGTCTATGGACTAGCGGGGAGCACAGATACGCAGTATTTT. Translation: CSVYGLAGSTDTQYF.

The chain recombines TRBV6-1 with TRBJ2-3; tentative D call: TRBD1 (5 bases). In germline, CDR1 is MNHNS, CDR2 SASEGT. This CDR3 has 14 amino acids. The ends were cut back, 1 base at V and 2 bases at J, with 7 bases in the middle. The DNA for the CDR3 is TGTGCCAGCAGTGAAGTAGGACACACAGATACGCAGTATTTT. Translation gives CASSEVGHTDTQYF.

About this clonotype: A clone one base away is much larger, so this may be a read error. The genes are TRBV11-2 and TRBJ2-2, with 9 bases identical to TRBD2. The germline V gene encodes CDR1 SGHAT and CDR2 FQNNGV. The CDR3 consists of 17 residues. CDR3 sequence (DNA): TGTGCCAGCAGCTTGGGTCTAGCGGGAATAAACACCGGGGAGCTGCTTTTT. This gives the protein CASSLGLAGINTGELLF.

CDR3 DNA: TGTGCCAGCGGTAATTGGGGCGACAGGGTGCAGTACTTC. This sequence encodes CASGNWGDRVQYF. This chain connects TRBV27 to TRBJ2-7, with 7 bases that match TRBD1. CDR1 is MNHEY, CDR2 SMNVEV, per germline (reference sequence). Trimming at V came to 8 bases and at J to 9 bases, leaving 13 bases not matched to a gene. The CDR3 loop spans 13 amino acids.

This clonotype was counted a few times. The chain has TRBV27 and TRBJ2-1, with 8 positions matching TRBD2. Per germline, CDR1 MNHEY and CDR2 SMNVEV (reference sequence). V was pared by 6 bases and J by 7 bases, with 11 bases of the junction left unmatched. The CDR3 has 15 amino acids. The CDR3 is CASSLTSERGNEQFF. DNA for the CDR3: TGTGCCAGCAGCTTGACTAGCGAGAGAGGTAATGAGCAGTTCTTC.